This TCR beta chain was identified in a study of cytomegalovirus exposure and HLA in healthy donors. Study-wide findings and caveats: Cytomegalovirus association was listed for approximately 150 TCR beta chains.

Points on this clone: Its target is unknown.

The method was immunoSEQ multiplex PCR; TCRdb's version includes in-frame clones alone and lacks a portion of them. Here the sample spans 190,000 or so clones, roughly 80% being singletons. The V end lost 0 bases, the J end lost 5 bases, and 10 bases lay between the germline ends. This CDR3 contains 14 residues. Germline CDR1 reads ENHRY; CDR2 reads SYGVKD. The J gene is TRBJ1-1, the V gene TRBV10-3; TRBD1 might be the D (6 bases). The source material was PBMCs. The receptor was isolated from a woman aged 18-29 years in good health and CMV-seropositive. The CDR3 DNA sequence: TGTGCCATCAGTGAGTCAAGGGGGAGAACTGAAGCTTTCTTT. Encoded protein: CAISESRGRTEAFF.